Shown below are 31 T cell receptor beta chains from a single sample sequenced in a study of shared clonotypes between healthy human individuals (dated by TCRdb to 2018 to 2020). Preparation of the library involved the immunoSEQ multiplex PCR assay. Not all clones reach the TCRdb copy of this immuneACCESS table, which keeps in-frame sequences only. Checked studies attribute under half of the gap to unresolved V genes and leave the rest unexplained. Counted in this sample were more than 850,000 clones; 78% of them appeared once. Roughly 0.56% of the sample is taken by the ten largest. Material: memory CD4+ T cells from PBMCs. This specimen's cell subset or site label, per the study, means: CD45RA-negative fraction. The receptors were sampled from a man aged 18 to 29 in good health. Some clones in this sample may be carry-over from other donors' samples.

On this clone: The sample carries other DNA sequences with the same CDR3. The DNA of the CDR3 is TGTGCCAGCAGTTACGCGCGTAATCAGCCCCAGCATTTT. Protein sequence: CASSYARNQPQHF. The rearrangement joins TRBV6-5 to TRBJ1-5; D is ambiguous. Deletions cut 2 bases from V and 4 bases from J, with 6 bases between. The CDR3 spans 13 residues. From germline, CDR1 is MNHEY and CDR2 SVGAGI.

The rearrangement uses TRBV25-1 and TRBJ2-5; tentative D call: TRBD1 (7 bases). TRBJ2-7 matches the DNA end more closely, so the J call is doubtful. The CDR3 loop spans 12 amino acids. Per the germline V gene, CDR1 is MGHDK and CDR2 is SYGVNS. CDR3 bases: TGTGCCAGCAGCGCGGGACAGTACGAGCAGTACTTC. This sequence encodes CASSAGQYEQYF.

The chain combines TRBV27 with TRBJ2-7, with 12 bases that match TRBD1. The CDR3 is made up of 14 amino acids. CDR1 is MNHEY, CDR2 SMNVEV, per germline (reference sequence). With V trimmed by 2 bases and J by 9 bases, 5 bases remained unmatched. The CDR3 coding sequence is TGTGCCAGCAGTTTAAAGGGACAGGGGGCGGGGCAGTACTTC. Its protein is CASSLKGQGAGQYF.

The chain uses TRBV18 and TRBJ2-1, with D maybe TRBD1 (5 bases). Deletions cut 6 bases from V and 6 bases from J, with 12 bases between. In germline, CDR1 is KGHSH, CDR2 LQKENI. The CDR3 runs to 13 residues. CDR3 region: CASSPDSVNEQFF. The CDR3 DNA follows: TGTGCCAGCTCCCCAGACAGCGTCAATGAGCAGTTCTTC.

The chain recombines TRBV29-1 with TRBJ1-1, with a tentative D call TRBD1 (6 bases). The V end lost 6 bases, the J end lost 4 bases, and 18 bases lay between the germline ends. The CDR3 spans 14 residues. CDR1 SQVTM and CDR2 ANQGSEA come from the germline V gene. CDR3 residues: CSVSHTGTGTEAFF. DNA of the CDR3: TGCAGCGTAAGCCACACAGGGACGGGCACTGAAGCTTTCTTT.

The chain couples TRBV19 to TRBJ2-7; D is tentatively TRBD1 or TRBD2 (5 bases each). Germline CDR1 is LNHDA and CDR2 is SQIVND (reference sequence). V shed 6 bases and J shed 2 bases, with 17 bases lying between them. The CDR3 totals 15 residues. The CDR3 DNA sequence: TGTGCCAGTAGCTGGGGACGGGGAAATACCTACGAGCAGTACTTC. It is translated as CASSWGRGNTYEQYF.

The DNA of the CDR3 is TGTGCCAGCAGCCAAGATGCCCAGCGGGAGGACACCGGGGAGCTGTTTTTT. Residues: CASSQDAQREDTGELFF. The chain links TRBV4-2 to TRBJ2-2, with 9 positions matching TRBD2. J lost 3 bases, V lost 0 bases, and 5 bases had no gene match. The CDR3 contains 17 residues. Germline assignment: CDR1 LGHNA and CDR2 YNFKEQ.

This clone was recorded a few times. This chain links TRBV28 with TRBJ2-7; 12 bases are a match to TRBD2. Germline-derived CDR1 and CDR2 are MDHEN and SYDVKM. This CDR3 spans 16 amino acids. V lost 5 bases, J lost 2 bases, and 7 bases stayed unmatched. The CDR3 loop is CASSPPGLAGTYEQYF. CDR3 DNA: TGTGCCAGCAGTCCCCCCGGACTAGCGGGAACCTACGAGCAGTACTTC.

The chain has TRBV7-3 and TRBJ2-3, with 8 bases identical to TRBD2. CDR3 length: 15 amino acids. CDR1 SGHTA and CDR2 FQGTGA come from the germline V gene. Trimming took 2 bases from V and 1 from J; bases not matched to a gene: 2. The CDR3, as DNA: TGTGCCAGCAGCTTAGCGGGAGGCCGCACAGATACGCAGTATTTT. The encoded protein is CASSLAGGRTDTQYF.

This clone was counted a few times. V is TRBV27 and J is TRBJ1-1; D not certain. V lost 3 bases to trimming and J lost 4 bases, with 9 bases between them. This CDR3 region has 13 residues. Germline V gene data show CDR1 as MNHEY and CDR2 as SMNVEV (reference sequence). CDR3 sequence: CASSLGGPTEAFF. CDR3 DNA: TGTGCCAGCAGTTTGGGCGGGCCCACTGAAGCTTTCTTT.

About this clone itself: Possible read error: a much larger clone is one base away. This specimen includes other DNA sequences encoding the same CDR3. The chain combines TRBV2 with TRBJ1-3, with no clear D. This CDR3 spans 12 amino acids. The V and J ends lost 3 bases and 3 bases respectively, with 3 bases between them. Germline assignment: CDR1 SNHLY and CDR2 FYNNEI. The CDR3 reads CASSEGGNTIYF. For the CDR3, the DNA is TGTGCCAGCAGTGAGGGTGGAAACACCATATATTTT.

The rearrangement joins TRBV28 to TRBJ1-5; D is perhaps TRBD1 (5 bases). Trimming shortened V by 8 bases and J by 0 bases, and 14 bases separated the two germline ends. Germline values: CDR1 MDHEN, CDR2 SYDVKM. This CDR3 region has 15 residues. The CDR3 protein is CASGRGVNSNQPQHF. In nucleotides, the CDR3 is TGTGCCAGCGGCCGGGGGGTCAATAGCAATCAGCCCCAGCATTTT.

The rearrangement links TRBV5-5 to TRBJ2-2; possibly TRBD1 for D (5 bases). The germline CDR1 and CDR2 sequences are SGHKS and YYEKEE (reference sequence). Between the trimmed V and J ends, which lost 2 bases and 4 bases, there was a span of 12 bases. The CDR3 is made up of 15 amino acids. The CDR3 sequence is CASSFRDSRTGELFF. CDR3 DNA sequence: TGTGCCAGCAGCTTCAGGGATTCCCGCACCGGGGAGCTGTTTTTT.

The chain has TRBV6-5 and TRBJ1-1, with a possible D match to TRBD1 (5 bases). Germline CDR1 and CDR2: MNHEY and SVGAGI. This CDR3 region has 14 residues. Trimming took 2 bases from V and 4 from J, leaving 11 bases between them. This CDR3 reads CASSYRGLGTEAFF. The CDR3 DNA reads as TGTGCCAGCAGTTACAGGGGTCTGGGCACTGAAGCTTTCTTT.

The rearrangement uses TRBV5-5 and TRBJ2-5; maybe TRBD2 (5 bases). Germline lookup yields CDR1 SGHKS and CDR2 YYEKEE (reference sequence). CDR3 size: 13 residues. The germline V and J ends were trimmed by 4 bases and 4 bases, with 11 bases remaining between them. The CDR3 sequence: CASSRGIGETQYF. The CDR3 DNA is TGTGCCAGCAGCCGAGGGATTGGAGAGACCCAGTACTTC.

The genes are TRBV19 and TRBJ1-4; 7 bases match TRBD1. The CDR3 runs 14 residues. CDR1 LNHDA and CDR2 SQIVND come from the germline V gene (reference sequence). Germline trimming cut 1 base from V and 8 bases from J; bases unmatched to any gene: 4. In DNA, the CDR3 is TGTGCCAGTAGTATAGGAGGGGGCGGCGAAAAACTGTTTTTT. This translates into CASSIGGGGEKLFF.

This clone was seen only a few times. The V call is TRBV7-6, the J call TRBJ2-7, with TRBD1 identical over 9 bases. Germline trimming cut 2 bases from V and 5 bases from J; bases unmatched to any gene: 7. This CDR3 comprises 15 residues. Looked up from germline, CDR1 is SGHVS and CDR2 is FNYEAQ. The CDR3 DNA is TGTGCCAGCAGCTTATGGAAACAGGGGGCGGACGAGCAGTACTTC. As protein: CASSLWKQGADEQYF. Supplemented by reference TRBV7-6 and TRBJ2-7, the full variable domain reads GAGVSQSPRYKVTKRGQDVALRCDPISGHVSLYWYRQALGQGPEFLTYFNYEAQQDKSGLPNDRFSAERPEGSISTLTIQRTEQRDSAMYRCASSLWKQGADEQYFGPGTRLTVT.

Note on this clone: Other DNA sequences in the sample encode the same CDR3. This chain joins TRBV28 and TRBJ1-1; D not resolved. The CDR3 sequence is 12 residues long. V lost 6 bases to trimming and J lost 2 bases, with 7 bases between them. Germline CDR1 and CDR2: MDHEN and SYDVKM. CDR3 region: CASSRLNTEAFF. The CDR3 nucleotides read TGTGCCAGCAGCCGCCTAAACACTGAAGCTTTCTTT. The full variable domain, its missing parts supplied by reference TRBV28 and TRBJ1-1, is DVKVTQSSRYLVKRTGEKVFLECVQDMDHENMFWYRQDPGLGLRLIYFSYDVKMKEKGDIPEGYSVSREKKERFSLILESASTNQTSMYLCASSRLNTEAFFGQGTRLTVV.

The DNA for the CDR3 is TGTGCCAGCAGCACAAAAAATGGGCAAGAGACCCAGTACTTC. Protein sequence: CASSTKNGQETQYF. The chain is built from TRBV28 and TRBJ2-5; the D is unclear. There are 14 residues in the CDR3. V dropped 6 bases and J dropped 2 bases, with 13 bases sitting between them. CDR1 and CDR2 from the germline V gene are MDHEN and SYDVKM. Using reference TRBV28 and TRBJ2-5 for the parts outside the CDR3, the full variable domain is DVKVTQSSRYLVKRTGEKVFLECVQDMDHENMFWYRQDPGLGLRLIYFSYDVKMKEKGDIPEGYSVSREKKERFSLILESASTNQTSMYLCASSTKNGQETQYFGPGTRLLVL.

The chain links TRBV28 to TRBJ2-5; 10 bases agree with TRBD1. From germline, CDR1 is MDHEN and CDR2 SYDVKM. CDR3 length: 15 residues. With V trimmed by 5 bases and J by 2 bases, 5 bases remained unmatched. CDR3 nucleotide sequence: TGTGCCAGCAGTGCTCGGACAGGGGGGCAAGAGACCCAGTACTTC. This translates into CASSARTGGQETQYF. The full variable domain, completed using reference TRBV28 and TRBJ2-5, is DVKVTQSSRYLVKRTGEKVFLECVQDMDHENMFWYRQDPGLGLRLIYFSYDVKMKEKGDIPEGYSVSREKKERFSLILESASTNQTSMYLCASSARTGGQETQYFGPGTRLLVL.

The V call is TRBV29-1, the J call TRBJ2-3; 12 bases are shared with TRBD2. Germline CDR1 and CDR2: SQVTM and ANQGSEA. CDR3 size: 15 residues. Trimming cost V 3 bases and J 6 bases; bases outside gene matches: 7. The CDR3 DNA reads as TGCAGCGTTGACGGACTAGCGGGAACGTTGGATACGCAGTATTTT. It specifies CSVDGLAGTLDTQYF.

The chain is built from TRBV28 and TRBJ2-5, with D hard to call. Trimming stripped 5 bases from V and 0 bases from J, with 7 bases between. Germline lookup yields CDR1 MDHEN and CDR2 SYDVKM. The CDR3 loop spans 13 amino acids. The CDR3 sequence: CASSPGDQETQYF. CDR3 nucleotides: TGTGCCAGCAGTCCGGGTGACCAAGAGACCCAGTACTTC.

The CDR3 region is CASSPLGSSGTYNEQFF. In DNA, the CDR3 is TGTGCCAGCAGCCCCCTGGGGTCTAGCGGGACCTACAATGAGCAGTTCTTC. The genes are TRBV11-2 and TRBJ2-1, with 9 nucleotides matching TRBD2. The trim removed 5 bases at V and 2 bases at J, leaving 10 bases unmatched. Germline CDR1 reads SGHAT; CDR2 reads FQNNGV. This CDR3 is built from 17 residues. Looking up the rest from reference TRBV11-2 and TRBJ2-1 gives the full variable domain: EAGVAQSPRYKIIEKRQSVAFWCNPISGHATLYWYQQILGQGPKLLIQFQNNGVVDDSQLPKDRFSAERLKGVDSTLKIQPAKLEDSAVYLCASSPLGSSGTYNEQFFGPGTRLTVL.

V and J are TRBV19 and TRBJ2-1; D is unresolved. Per germline, CDR1 LNHDA and CDR2 SQIVND (reference sequence). V shed 3 bases and J shed 8 bases, with 8 bases lying between them. The CDR3 covers 12 residues. The CDR3 bases are TGTGCCAGTAGTATCTTTCTGGATGAGCAGTTCTTC. Its translation is CASSIFLDEQFF.

The genes are TRBV5-4 and TRBJ2-5, with 10 nucleotides matching TRBD2. With 5 bases clipped from V and 5 bases from J, the junction kept 6 bases outside the gene matches. Germline CDR1 SGHNT, CDR2 YYREEE (reference sequence). The CDR3 covers 14 residues. This chain's CDR3 is CASSPSGSDETQYF. CDR3 DNA sequence: TGTGCCAGCAGTCCTAGCGGGAGTGATGAGACCCAGTACTTC.

The CDR3 here is CASSLGGSQPQHF. Here the CDR3 DNA reads TGTGCCAGCAGCTTAGGGGGGAGTCAGCCCCAGCATTTT. The chain employs TRBV7-9 and TRBJ1-5; TRBD1 is a possible D gene (5 bases). CDR3 length equals 13 residues. Between the trimmed V and J ends, which lost 1 base and 6 bases, there was a span of 7 bases. Germline CDR1 reads SEHNR; CDR2 reads FQNEAQ (reference sequence).

The J gene is TRBJ2-7, the V gene TRBV4-3; possible D gene TRBD1, 6 bases. The CDR3 contains 15 residues. The V end was cut by 0 bases, the J end by 4 bases, with 13 bases between. CDR1 and CDR2 (germline): LGHNA, YSLEER. Written as DNA, the CDR3 is TGCGCCAGCAGCCAAGAGGCGTCCCAGGGGTACGAGCAGTACTTC. As protein: CASSQEASQGYEQYF.

The genes are TRBV4-1 and TRBJ2-1; D unclear. Trimming cost V 1 base and J 6 bases, with 13 bases left between them. The length of the CDR3 is 15 residues. Germline V gives CDR1 MGHRA, CDR2 YSYEKL. CDR3 bases: TGCGCCAGCAGCCAAGTAAAGGGTCTTTCCAATGAGCAGTTCTTC. This gives the protein CASSQVKGLSNEQFF.

This sequence joins TRBV11-2 and TRBJ2-3; TRBD2 agrees at 9 bases. The CDR3 is 20 amino acids. CDR1 is SGHAT, CDR2 FQNNGV, per germline. The junction had 13 bases not matched to a gene; V was cut back by 0 bases and J by 0 bases. CDR3 sequence (DNA): TGTGCCAGCAGCTTAGATCTAGCGGGACCCCTGAGTCGGAGCACAGATACGCAGTATTTT. As protein: CASSLDLAGPLSRSTDTQYF.

The rearrangement links TRBV10-2 to TRBJ2-1, with TRBD2 as a possible D gene (5 bases). Looked up from germline, CDR1 is WSHSY and CDR2 is SAAADI. The CDR3 covers 13 residues. V was pared by 8 bases and J by 0 bases, with 8 bases between. The CDR3 region has the DNA TGCGCCAGCGGCGCGGGCTCCTACAATGAGCAGTTCTTC. Translated: CASGAGSYNEQFF.

About this clone: Other DNA sequences from this sample encode an identical CDR3 as well. V gene TRBV18 combines with J gene TRBJ2-7; no reliable D call. The CDR3 consists of 12 residues. CDR1 and CDR2 from the germline V gene are KGHSH and LQKENI. The V and J ends lost 3 bases and 5 bases respectively, with 8 bases between them. DNA of the CDR3: TGTGCCAGCTCACCGGGTGGGCACGAGCAGTACTTC. Its protein product is CASSPGGHEQYF.